This TCR beta chain appears in the sequencing data of a study of cytomegalovirus exposure and HLA in healthy donors. PCR involved 60 Vbeta and 13 Jbeta primers. Profiled with immunoSEQ multiplex PCR; TCRdb holds only in-frame clones, not every one. The sample yields roughly 130,000 clones, 79% seen once. The CDR3 is 15 amino acids. Germline CDR1 SGHDT, CDR2 YYEEEE. At sampling all donors were nominally healthy, likely with unrecorded immune exposures. The chain uses TRBV5-6 and TRBJ2-5, with 7 positions matching TRBD1. The DNA end lines up better with TRBJ2-7; the J call may be wrong. The sequenced sample was PBMCs. This clonotype originated in a man between 18 and 29 years old in good health and CMV-seronegative. The CDR3 DNA is TGTGCCAGCAGCCAAGGGGGCCGGAGGTCCTACGAGCAGTACTTC. As protein: CASSQGGRRSYEQYF.